This T cell receptor (beta chain) was captured by sequencing in a study of blood T cell repertoires in COVID-19. TCRdb's copy holds only in-frame clones and misses some; the assay was immunoSEQ multiplex PCR. Here the sample spans 250,000 to 300,000 clones, over 75% being singletons. CDR1 LGHDT and CDR2 YNNKEL come from the germline V gene (reference sequence). Trimming left V 5 bases short and J 2 bases short, with 12 bases between. The CDR3 contains 15 residues. The sequencing sample was made of peripheral blood. This sequence was found in a man between 50 and 59 years old with active or convalescent COVID-19. This chain links TRBV3-1 (or the pseudogene TRBV3-2) with TRBJ2-2, with a weak D call TRBD2 (6 bases). The CDR3 bases are TGTGCCAGCAGCTTGGGCGGGGTCAACACCGGGGAGCTGTTTTTT. Translating gives CASSLGGVNTGELFF.